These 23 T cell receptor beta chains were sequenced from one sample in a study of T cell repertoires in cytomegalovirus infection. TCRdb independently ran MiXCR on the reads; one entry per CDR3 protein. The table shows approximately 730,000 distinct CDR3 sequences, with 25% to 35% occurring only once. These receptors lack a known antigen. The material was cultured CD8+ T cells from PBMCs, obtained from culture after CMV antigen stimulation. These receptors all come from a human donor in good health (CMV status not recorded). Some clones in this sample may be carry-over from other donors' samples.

The DNA of the CDR3 is TGCAGTGCTAGAGATCGGGGCTTTGGTGGAAATGAGCAGTTCTTC. Protein: CSARDRGFGGNEQFF. The V and J genes are TRBV20-1 and TRBJ2-1, with D perhaps being TRBD1 or TRBD2 (5 bases each). V lost 0 bases and J 7 bases, leaving 16 bases between the germline ends. Per germline, CDR1 DFQATT and CDR2 SNEGSKA (reference sequence). The CDR3 is made up of 15 amino acids.

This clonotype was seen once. CDR3 sequence: CASSPFLEYQETQYF. CDR3 in DNA: TGTGCCAGTAGTCCTTTCCTTGAGTACCAAGAGACCCAGTACTTC. V gene TRBV19 combines with J gene TRBJ2-5; D ambiguous. The V end lost 5 bases, the J end lost 0 bases, and 13 bases lay between the germline ends. Germline CDR1 is LNHDA and CDR2 is SQIVND (reference sequence). The CDR3 has 15 amino acids.

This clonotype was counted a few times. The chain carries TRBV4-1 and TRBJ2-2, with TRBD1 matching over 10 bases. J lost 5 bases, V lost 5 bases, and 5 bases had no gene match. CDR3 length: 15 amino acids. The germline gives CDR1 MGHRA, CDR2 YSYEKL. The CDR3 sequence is CASSSRQGATGELFF. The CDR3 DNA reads TGCGCCAGCAGCTCGAGACAGGGGGCAACCGGGGAGCTGTTTTTT.

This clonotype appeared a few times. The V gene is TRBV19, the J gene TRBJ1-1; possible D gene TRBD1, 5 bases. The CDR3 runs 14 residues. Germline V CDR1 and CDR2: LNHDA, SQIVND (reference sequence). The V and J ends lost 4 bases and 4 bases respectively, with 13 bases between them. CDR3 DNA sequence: TGTGCCAGTAGTACTGGGGCGGCGGGCACTGAAGCTTTCTTT. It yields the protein CASSTGAAGTEAFF.

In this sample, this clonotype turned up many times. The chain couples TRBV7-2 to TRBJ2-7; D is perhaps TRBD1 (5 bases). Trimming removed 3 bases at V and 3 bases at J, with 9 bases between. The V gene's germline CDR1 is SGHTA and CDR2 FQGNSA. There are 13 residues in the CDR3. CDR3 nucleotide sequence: TGTGCCAGCAGCTTGGGGCTTAACTACGAGCAGTACGTC. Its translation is CASSLGLNYEQYV.

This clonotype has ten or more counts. CDR3: CASSPGYSVTEQFF. In nucleotides, the CDR3 is TGTGCCAGCAGCCCAGGGTACTCTGTCACTGAGCAGTTCTTC. The gene calls are TRBV7-2 and TRBJ2-1, with D maybe TRBD1 (5 bases). Per germline, CDR1 SGHTA and CDR2 FQGNSA. Trimming left V 5 bases short and J 9 bases short, with 17 bases between. The CDR3 spans 14 residues.

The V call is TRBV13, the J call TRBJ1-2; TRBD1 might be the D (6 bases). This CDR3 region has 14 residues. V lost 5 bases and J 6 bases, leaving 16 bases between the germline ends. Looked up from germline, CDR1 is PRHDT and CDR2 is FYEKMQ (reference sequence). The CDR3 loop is CASSPLRGGDGYTF. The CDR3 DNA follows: TGTGCCAGCAGCCCCCTGAGGGGGGGAGATGGCTACACCTTC.

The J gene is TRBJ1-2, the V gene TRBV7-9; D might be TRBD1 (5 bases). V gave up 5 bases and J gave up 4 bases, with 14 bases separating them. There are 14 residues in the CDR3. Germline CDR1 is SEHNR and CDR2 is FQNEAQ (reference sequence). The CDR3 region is CASSALTARYGYTF. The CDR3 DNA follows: TGTGCCAGCAGCGCCTTGACAGCTCGCTATGGCTACACCTTC.

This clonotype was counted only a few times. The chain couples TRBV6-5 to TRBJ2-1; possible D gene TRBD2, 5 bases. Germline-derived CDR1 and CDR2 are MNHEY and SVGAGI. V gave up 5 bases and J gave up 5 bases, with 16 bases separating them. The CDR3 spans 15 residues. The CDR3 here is CASSPRDFKHNEQFF. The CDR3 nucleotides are TGTGCCAGCAGTCCCCGGGATTTTAAACACAATGAGCAGTTCTTC.

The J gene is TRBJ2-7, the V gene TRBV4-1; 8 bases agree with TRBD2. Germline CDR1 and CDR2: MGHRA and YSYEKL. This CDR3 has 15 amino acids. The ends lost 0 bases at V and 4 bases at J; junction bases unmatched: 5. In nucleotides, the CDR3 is TGCGCCAGCAGCCAAGATCGCGGGGGGCTGTACGAGCAGTACTTC. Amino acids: CASSQDRGGLYEQYF.

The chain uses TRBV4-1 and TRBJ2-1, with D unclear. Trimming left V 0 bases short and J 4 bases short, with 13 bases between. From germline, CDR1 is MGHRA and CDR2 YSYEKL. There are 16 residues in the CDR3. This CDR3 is CASSQDPADPYNEQFF. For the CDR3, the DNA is TGCGCCAGCAGCCAAGATCCGGCGGACCCTTACAATGAGCAGTTCTTC.

The chain's CDR3 is CASSEPGGNSPLHF. The CDR3 bases are TGTGCCAGCAGCGAACCCGGGGGGAATTCACCCCTCCACTTT. The rearrangement joins TRBV12-3 or TRBV12-4 to TRBJ1-6; D perhaps matches TRBD1 (5 bases). The CDR3 loop spans 14 amino acids. Deletions cut 6 bases from V and 7 bases from J, with 13 bases between.

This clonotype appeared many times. The CDR3 sequence is CASSPDKRGNQPQHF. In nucleotides, the CDR3 is TGTGCCAGCAGCCCGGACAAACGTGGCAATCAGCCCCAGCATTTT. The chain combines TRBV7-8 with TRBJ1-5; D is possibly TRBD1 (5 bases). This CDR3 spans 15 amino acids. V lost 5 bases to trimming and J lost 2 bases, with 13 bases between them. Germline-derived CDR1 and CDR2 are SGHVS and FQNEAQ.

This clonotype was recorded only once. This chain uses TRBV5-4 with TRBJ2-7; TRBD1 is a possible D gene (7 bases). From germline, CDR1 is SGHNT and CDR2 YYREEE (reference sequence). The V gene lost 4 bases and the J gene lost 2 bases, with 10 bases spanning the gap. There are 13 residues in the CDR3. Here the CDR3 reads CASSAGQPYEQYV. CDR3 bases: TGTGCCAGCAGCGCGGGACAGCCCTACGAGCAGTACGTC.

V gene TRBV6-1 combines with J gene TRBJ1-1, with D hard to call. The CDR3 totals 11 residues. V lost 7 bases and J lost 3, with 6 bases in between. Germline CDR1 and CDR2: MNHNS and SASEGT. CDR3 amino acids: CASKIYTEAFF. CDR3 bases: TGTGCCAGCAAAATCTACACTGAAGCTTTCTTT.

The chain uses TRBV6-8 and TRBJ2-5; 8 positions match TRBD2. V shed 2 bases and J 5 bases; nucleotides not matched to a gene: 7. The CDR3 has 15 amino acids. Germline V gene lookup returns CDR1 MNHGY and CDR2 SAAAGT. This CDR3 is CASSYAGGQGETQYF. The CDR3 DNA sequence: TGTGCCAGCAGTTACGCGGGGGGCCAGGGTGAGACCCAGTACTTC.

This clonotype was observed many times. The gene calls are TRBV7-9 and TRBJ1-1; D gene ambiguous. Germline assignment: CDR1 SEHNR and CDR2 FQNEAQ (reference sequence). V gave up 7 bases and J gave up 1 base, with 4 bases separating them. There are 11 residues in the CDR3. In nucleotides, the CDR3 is TGTGCCAGCACCAAGAACACTGAAGCTTTCTTT. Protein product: CASTKNTEAFF.

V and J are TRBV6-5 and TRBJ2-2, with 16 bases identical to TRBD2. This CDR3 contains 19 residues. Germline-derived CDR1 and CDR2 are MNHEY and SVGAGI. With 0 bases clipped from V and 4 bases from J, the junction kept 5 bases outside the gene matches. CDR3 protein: CASSYSGTSGGAATGELFF. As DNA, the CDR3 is TGTGCCAGCAGTTACTCGGGGACTAGCGGGGGGGCGGCCACCGGGGAGCTGTTTTTT.

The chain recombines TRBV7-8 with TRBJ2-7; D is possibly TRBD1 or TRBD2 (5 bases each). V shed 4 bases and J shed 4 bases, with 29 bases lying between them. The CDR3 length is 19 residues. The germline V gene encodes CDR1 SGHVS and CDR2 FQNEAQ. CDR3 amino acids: CASSWFSGAPSELGYEQYF. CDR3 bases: TGTGCCAGCAGCTGGTTTTCCGGGGCCCCCTCGGAATTGGGGTACGAGCAGTACTTC.

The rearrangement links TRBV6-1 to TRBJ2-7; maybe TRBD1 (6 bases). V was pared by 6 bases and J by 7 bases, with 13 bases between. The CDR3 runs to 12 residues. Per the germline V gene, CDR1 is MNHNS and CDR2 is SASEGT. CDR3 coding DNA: TGTGCCAGCAGCAGGGGTCAGCATGAGCAGTACGTC. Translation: CASSRGQHEQYV.

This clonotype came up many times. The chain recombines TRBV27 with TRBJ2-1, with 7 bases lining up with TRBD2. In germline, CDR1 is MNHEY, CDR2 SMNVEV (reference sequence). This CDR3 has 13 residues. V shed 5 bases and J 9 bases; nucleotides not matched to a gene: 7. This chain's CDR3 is CASSPNGEGEQFF. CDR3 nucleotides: TGTGCCAGCAGTCCGAACGGGGAGGGTGAGCAGTTCTTC.

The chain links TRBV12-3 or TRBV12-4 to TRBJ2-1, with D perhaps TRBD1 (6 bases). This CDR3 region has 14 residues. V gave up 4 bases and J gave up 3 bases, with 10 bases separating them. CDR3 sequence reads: CASSYEGGYNEQFF. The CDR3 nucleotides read TGTGCCAGCAGTTATGAAGGGGGCTACAATGAGCAGTTCTTC.

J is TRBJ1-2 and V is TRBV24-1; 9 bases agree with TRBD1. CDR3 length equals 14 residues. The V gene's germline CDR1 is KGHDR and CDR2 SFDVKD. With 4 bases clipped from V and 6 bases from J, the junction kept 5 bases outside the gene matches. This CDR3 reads CATSDGTGGNGYTF. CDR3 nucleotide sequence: TGTGCCACCAGTGACGGAACAGGGGGCAATGGCTACACCTTC.